This TCR beta chain originates from a study of T cell repertoires in cytomegalovirus infection. On the study more broadly: Matching HLA type, along with CMV infection, was indicated by public TCR beta signatures.

TCRdb re-called the reads through MiXCR, storing one row per CDR3 protein. The top ten hold roughly 50% of the sample, which has a few hundred thousand distinct CDR3 sequences, 15% to 20% seen once. Trimming removed 4 bases from V and 8 bases from J, with 3 bases in between. CDR3 size: 10 residues. Germline assignment: CDR1 MDHEN and CDR2 SYDVKM. The study, taken as a whole, reports: The cumulative frequency of public TCR beta families identified carriers of CMV plus the relevant HLA. Dominating the ex vivo response were HLA-C-restricted CMV-specific TCR beta clonotypes.

This clonotype was found a few times. Its target is not known. The sample was CD8+ T cells from PBMCs. The chain has TRBV28 and TRBJ2-1; D gene ambiguous. This clonotype was sampled from a human donor in good health (CMV status not recorded). Some clones in this sample may be carry-over from other donors' samples. The CDR3 DNA reads as TGTGCCAGCAGTTCCCATGAGCAGTTCTTC. Amino acid sequence: CASSSHEQFF.